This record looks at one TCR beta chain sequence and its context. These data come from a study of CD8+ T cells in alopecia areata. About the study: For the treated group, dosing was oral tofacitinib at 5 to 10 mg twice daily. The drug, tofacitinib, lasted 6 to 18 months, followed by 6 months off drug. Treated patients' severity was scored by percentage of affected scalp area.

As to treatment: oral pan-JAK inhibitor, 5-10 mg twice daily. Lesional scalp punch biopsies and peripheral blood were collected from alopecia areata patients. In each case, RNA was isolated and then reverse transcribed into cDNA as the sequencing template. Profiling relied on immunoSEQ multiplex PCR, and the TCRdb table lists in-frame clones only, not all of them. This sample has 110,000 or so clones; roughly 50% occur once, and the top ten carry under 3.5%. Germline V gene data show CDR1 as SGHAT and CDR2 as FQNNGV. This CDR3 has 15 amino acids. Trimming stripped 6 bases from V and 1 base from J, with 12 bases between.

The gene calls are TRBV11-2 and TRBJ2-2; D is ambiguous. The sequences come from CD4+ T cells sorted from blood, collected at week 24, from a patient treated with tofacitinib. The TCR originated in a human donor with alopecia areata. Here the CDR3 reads CASRTQPMNTGELFF. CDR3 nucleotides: TGTGCCAGCAGGACACAACCCATGAACACCGGGGAGCTGTTTTTT.